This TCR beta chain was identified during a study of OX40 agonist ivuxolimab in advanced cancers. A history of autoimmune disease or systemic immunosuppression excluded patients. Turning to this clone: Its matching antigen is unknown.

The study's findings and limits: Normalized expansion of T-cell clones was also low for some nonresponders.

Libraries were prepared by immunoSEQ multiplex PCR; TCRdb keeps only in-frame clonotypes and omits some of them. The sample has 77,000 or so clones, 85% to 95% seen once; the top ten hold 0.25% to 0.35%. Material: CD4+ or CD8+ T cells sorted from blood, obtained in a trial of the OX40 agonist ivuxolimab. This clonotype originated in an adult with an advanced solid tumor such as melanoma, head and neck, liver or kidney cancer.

CDR3 in DNA: TGTGCCAGTATTCAGACAGGGAGCAATCAGCCCCAGCATTTT. It is translated as CASIQTGSNQPQHF. This chain joins TRBV19 and TRBJ1-5; 7 positions agree with TRBD1. V shed 7 bases, J shed 1 base, and the junction held 4 bases outside the gene matches. Germline values: CDR1 LNHDA, CDR2 SQIVND (reference sequence). The CDR3 extends over 14 amino acids.